This T cell receptor (beta chain) emerged from a study of OX40 agonist ivuxolimab in advanced cancers. The CDR3 is made up of 14 amino acids. Germline V CDR1 and CDR2: MNHEY, SVGAGI. Trimming shortened V by 6 bases and J by 3 bases, and 15 bases separated the two germline ends. TCRdb's table, derived via immunoSEQ multiplex PCR, lists solely in-frame clones and lacks some. Of nearly 70,000 clones listed, approximately 80% were seen once; the top ten hold 1.4%. This clone has a handful of counts. This sequence joins TRBV6-5 and TRBJ2-7; D perhaps matches TRBD1 (5 bases). Sequenced here: CD4+ or CD8+ T cells sorted from blood, sampled in a trial of the OX40 agonist ivuxolimab. This receptor was obtained from an adult with an advanced solid tumor such as melanoma, head and neck, liver or kidney cancer. CDR3 in amino acids: CASSYPGHFYEQYF. In nucleotides, the CDR3 is TGTGCCAGCAGCTACCCCGGACACTTCTACGAGCAGTACTTC.